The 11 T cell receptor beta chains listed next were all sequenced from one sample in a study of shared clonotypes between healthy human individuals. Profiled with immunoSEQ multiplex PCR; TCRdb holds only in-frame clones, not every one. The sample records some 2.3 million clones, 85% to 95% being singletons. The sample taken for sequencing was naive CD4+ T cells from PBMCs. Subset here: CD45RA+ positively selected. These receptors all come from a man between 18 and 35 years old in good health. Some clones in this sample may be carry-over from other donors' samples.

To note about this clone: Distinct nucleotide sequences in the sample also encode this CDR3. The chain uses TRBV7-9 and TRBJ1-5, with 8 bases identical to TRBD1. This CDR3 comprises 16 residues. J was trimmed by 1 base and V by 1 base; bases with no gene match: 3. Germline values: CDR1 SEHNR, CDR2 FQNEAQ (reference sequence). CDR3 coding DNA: TGTGCCAGCAGCTTAGGAGACAGGGGAAGCAATCAGCCCCAGCATTTT. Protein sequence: CASSLGDRGSNQPQHF.

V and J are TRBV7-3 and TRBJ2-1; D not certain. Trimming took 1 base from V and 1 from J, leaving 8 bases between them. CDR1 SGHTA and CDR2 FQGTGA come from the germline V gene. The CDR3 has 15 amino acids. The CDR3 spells CASSLIGNSYNEQFF. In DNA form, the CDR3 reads TGTGCCAGCAGCTTAATAGGGAATTCCTACAATGAGCAGTTCTTC.

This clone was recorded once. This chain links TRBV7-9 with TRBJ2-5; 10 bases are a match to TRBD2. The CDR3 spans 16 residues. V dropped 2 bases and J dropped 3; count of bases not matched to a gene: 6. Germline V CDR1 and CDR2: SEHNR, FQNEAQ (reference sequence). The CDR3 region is CASSLRGSGREETQYF. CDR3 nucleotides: TGTGCCAGCAGCTTAAGGGGAAGCGGGAGGGAAGAGACCCAGTACTTC.

CDR3 protein: CASRAQETQYF. The CDR3 DNA is TGCGCCAGCAGGGCCCAAGAGACCCAGTACTTC. This sequence joins TRBV5-1 and TRBJ2-5; D remains ambiguous. Between the trimmed V and J ends, which lost 5 bases and 1 base, there was a span of 3 bases. The CDR3 contains 11 residues. Per the germline V gene, CDR1 is SGHRS and CDR2 is YFSETQ. Looking up the rest from reference TRBV5-1 and TRBJ2-5 gives the full variable domain: KAGVTQTPRYLIKTRGQQVTLSCSPISGHRSVSWYQQTPGQGLQFLFEYFSETQRNKGNFPGRFSGRQFSNSRSEMNVSTLELGDSALYLCASRAQETQYFGPGTRLLVL.

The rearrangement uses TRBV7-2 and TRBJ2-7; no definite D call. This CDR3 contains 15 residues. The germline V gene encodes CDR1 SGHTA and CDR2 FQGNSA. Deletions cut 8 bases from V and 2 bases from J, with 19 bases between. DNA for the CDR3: TGTGCCAGCCAACCATTCACAAAGAGCACCTACGAGCAGTACTTC. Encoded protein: CASQPFTKSTYEQYF.

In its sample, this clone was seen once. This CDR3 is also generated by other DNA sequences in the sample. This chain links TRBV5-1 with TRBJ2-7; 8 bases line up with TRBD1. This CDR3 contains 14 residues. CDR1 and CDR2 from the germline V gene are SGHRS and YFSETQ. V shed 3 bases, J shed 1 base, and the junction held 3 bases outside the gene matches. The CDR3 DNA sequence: TGCGCCAGCAGCTCCACAGGGGGTTCCTACGAGCAGTACTTC. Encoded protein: CASSSTGGSYEQYF. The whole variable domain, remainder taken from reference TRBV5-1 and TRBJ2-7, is KAGVTQTPRYLIKTRGQQVTLSCSPISGHRSVSWYQQTPGQGLQFLFEYFSETQRNKGNFPGRFSGRQFSNSRSEMNVSTLELGDSALYLCASSSTGGSYEQYFGPGTRLTVT.

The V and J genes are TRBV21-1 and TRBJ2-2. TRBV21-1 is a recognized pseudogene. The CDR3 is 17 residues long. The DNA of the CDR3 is TGTGCCAGCAGCAAAGGCAAGGAATCCTGGGACACCGGGGAGCTGTTTTTT. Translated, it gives CASSKGKESWDTGELFF.

CDR3 in amino acids: CASSSMGALAGGTSTDTQYF. The DNA for the CDR3 is TGTGCCAGCAGCTCAATGGGGGCACTAGCGGGAGGAACTAGCACAGATACGCAGTATTTT. The chain has TRBV5-8 and TRBJ2-3; 12 bases map to TRBD2. Looked up from germline, CDR1 is SGHTS and CDR2 is YDEGEE. The CDR3 loop spans 20 amino acids. The V segment lost 3 bases and the J segment 0 bases; nucleotides outside the gene matches: 14.

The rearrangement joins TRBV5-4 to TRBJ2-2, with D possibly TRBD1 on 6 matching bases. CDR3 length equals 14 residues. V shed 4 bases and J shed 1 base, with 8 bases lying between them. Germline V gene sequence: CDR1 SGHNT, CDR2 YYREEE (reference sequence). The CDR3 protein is CASSPGQNTGELFF. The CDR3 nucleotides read TGTGCCAGCAGCCCGGGACAGAACACCGGGGAGCTGTTTTTT.

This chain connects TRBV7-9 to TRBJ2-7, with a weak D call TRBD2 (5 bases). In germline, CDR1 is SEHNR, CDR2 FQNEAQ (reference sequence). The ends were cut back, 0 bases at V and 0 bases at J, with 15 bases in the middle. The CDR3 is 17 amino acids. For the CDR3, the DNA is TGTGCCAGCAGCTTAGCGATGGGCGGGCTCAGCTCCTACGAGCAGTACTTC. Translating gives CASSLAMGGLSSYEQYF.

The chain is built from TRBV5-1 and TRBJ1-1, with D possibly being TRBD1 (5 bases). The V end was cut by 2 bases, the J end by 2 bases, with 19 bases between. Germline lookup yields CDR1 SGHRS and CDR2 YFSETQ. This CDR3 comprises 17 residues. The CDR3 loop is CASSLFIIGATNTEAFF. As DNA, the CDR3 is TGCGCCAGCAGCTTATTTATAATAGGGGCCACCAACACTGAAGCTTTCTTT.